Listed below are T cell receptor beta chains from one sample, sequenced in a study of T cell repertoires in cytomegalovirus infection. One entry per CDR3 protein, called by TCRdb with MiXCR from the reads. The sample carries approximately 600,000 distinct CDR3 sequences, under 45% recorded once. The antigens for these receptors are not known. Sequencing used cultured PBMCs, obtained from culture after CMV antigen stimulation. These TCRs come from a human donor in good health (CMV status not recorded). Some clones in this sample may be carry-over from other donors' samples. The CDR3 runs from the conserved cysteine through the conserved F or W. Fields, in order: clone size, D gene, J gene, V gene, CDR3 DNA, CDR3 protein. A D gene is named only where the DNA matches it firmly. Clone sizes are given selectively: once, few, many, or a class where the clone is expanded.

abundance: NA; d_gene: NA; j_gene: TRBJ2-2; v_gene: TRBV12-3/TRBV12-4; CDR3nt: TGTGCCAGCAGTTTGGGGGCTAGCAAACCGACCGGGGAGCTGTTTTTT; CDR3aa: CASSLGASKPTGELFF
abundance: NA; d_gene: NA; j_gene: TRBJ1-2; v_gene: TRBV24-1; CDR3nt: TGTGCCACCAGTCCAGGTACCCTTTTTGGTAACTATGGCTACACCTTC; CDR3aa: CATSPGTLFGNYGYTF
abundance: NA; d_gene: NA; j_gene: TRBJ2-5; v_gene: TRBV6-1; CDR3nt: TGTGCCGCCGACTCTGGACTGGGTCGAGAGACCCAGTACTTC; CDR3aa: CAADSGLGRETQYF
abundance: few; d_gene: NA; j_gene: TRBJ2-5; v_gene: TRBV7-2; CDR3nt: TGTGCCAGCAGCTTAGCGTCTCATGGAGAGACCCAGTACTTC; CDR3aa: CASSLASHGETQYF
abundance: few; d_gene: TRBD2; j_gene: TRBJ2-1; v_gene: TRBV7-2; CDR3nt: TGTGCCAGCAGCTTGATGGCGGGAGTAGCCTACAATGAGCAGTTCTTC; CDR3aa: CASSLMAGVAYNEQFF
abundance: NA; d_gene: NA; j_gene: TRBJ2-1; v_gene: TRBV7-6; CDR3nt: TGTGCCAGCAGCTTAGAAAGGGCTAGCTCCTACAATGAGCAGTTCTTC; CDR3aa: CASSLERASSYNEQFF
abundance: few; d_gene: TRBD2; j_gene: TRBJ2-5; v_gene: TRBV6-6; CDR3nt: TGTGCCAGCAGTTACTCAGGATCTAGCGGGAGTCCCCAGTACTTC; CDR3aa: CASSYSGSSGSPQYF
abundance: few; d_gene: NA; j_gene: TRBJ2-5; v_gene: TRBV7-2; CDR3nt: TGTGCCAGCAGCTTAGGACCGACCGAGGCTGAGACCCAGTACTTC; CDR3aa: CASSLGPTEAETQYF
abundance: NA; d_gene: NA; j_gene: TRBJ1-1; v_gene: TRBV20-1; CDR3nt: TGCAGCCCAACCCAGGGGTTCGACACTGAAGCTTTCTTT; CDR3aa: CSPTQGFDTEAFF
abundance: few; d_gene: TRBD2; j_gene: TRBJ2-1; v_gene: TRBV15; CDR3nt: TGTGCCACCAGCAGACTAGCGGGTTTATACAATGAGCAGTTCTTC; CDR3aa: CATSRLAGLYNEQFF
abundance: once; d_gene: TRBD1; j_gene: TRBJ2-1; v_gene: TRBV2; CDR3nt: TGTGCCAGCAGTGCAGGGGGCGGTTATGTGTACAATGAGCAGTTCTTC; CDR3aa: CASSAGGGYVYNEQFF
abundance: few; d_gene: TRBD2; j_gene: TRBJ2-7; v_gene: TRBV7-2; CDR3nt: TGTGCCAGCAGCCTGGGCGGGACTAGCCTCTACGAGCAGTACTTC; CDR3aa: CASSLGGTSLYEQYF
abundance: NA; d_gene: NA; j_gene: TRBJ2-5; v_gene: TRBV12-3/TRBV12-4; CDR3nt: TGTGCCAGCAGACCAGCCCCGGACAGAAAAACACAAGAGACCCAGTACTTC; CDR3aa: CASRPAPDRKTQETQYF
abundance: few; d_gene: NA; j_gene: TRBJ2-1; v_gene: TRBV4-3; CDR3nt: TGCGCCAGCAGCCAAGAACCAGGGGATACTGGGGAGCAGTTCTTC; CDR3aa: CASSQEPGDTGEQFF
abundance: NA; d_gene: NA; j_gene: TRBJ1-1; v_gene: TRBV6-1; CDR3nt: TGTGCCAGCAGTTACAACACCTACCCGGACACTGAAGCTTTCTTT; CDR3aa: CASSYNTYPDTEAFF
abundance: once; d_gene: NA; j_gene: TRBJ2-2; v_gene: TRBV11-2; CDR3nt: TGTGCCAGCAGCTTACTGAGATTAGGCACCGGGGAGCCGTTTTTT; CDR3aa: CASSLLRLGTGEPFF
abundance: once; d_gene: NA; j_gene: TRBJ1-4; v_gene: TRBV5-4; CDR3nt: TGTGCCAGCAGCTTGACAGGGTCCGAAAAACTGTTTTTT; CDR3aa: CASSLTGSEKLFF
abundance: NA; d_gene: NA; j_gene: TRBJ2-7; v_gene: TRBV11-3; CDR3nt: TGTGCCAGCAGCCCGGGCGTGGGCAGGGAAACCTACGAGCAGTACTTC; CDR3aa: CASSPGVGRETYEQYF
abundance: once; d_gene: TRBD1; j_gene: TRBJ1-2; v_gene: TRBV7-9; CDR3nt: TGTGCCAGCAGCTTCCGGGACAGGGAGGTTGGCTACACCTTC; CDR3aa: CASSFRDREVGYTF
abundance: NA; d_gene: NA; j_gene: TRBJ1-6; v_gene: TRBV6-1; CDR3nt: TGTGCCAGCAGTGAATTCAACGCTCGCGATTCACCCCTCCACTTT; CDR3aa: CASSEFNARDSPLHF
abundance: NA; d_gene: NA; j_gene: TRBJ2-5; v_gene: TRBV7-6; CDR3nt: TGTGCCAGCAGCTTGGGAGACGGCCTAGGAGAGACCCAGTACTTC; CDR3aa: CASSLGDGLGETQYF
abundance: few; d_gene: NA; j_gene: TRBJ2-1; v_gene: TRBV7-6; CDR3nt: TGTGCCAGCAGCTTAATAGACAATGAGCAGTTCTTC; CDR3aa: CASSLIDNEQFF
abundance: few; d_gene: NA; j_gene: TRBJ1-2; v_gene: TRBV3-1; CDR3nt: TGTGCCAGCAGGTCCGACTATGGCTACACCTTC; CDR3aa: CASRSDYGYTF
abundance: NA; d_gene: TRBD2; j_gene: TRBJ2-1; v_gene: TRBV27; CDR3nt: TGTGCCAGCAGTCGTGGGACTAGCGGGAGGCGCACAGTTGAGCAGTTCTTC; CDR3aa: CASSRGTSGRRTVEQFF
abundance: few; d_gene: NA; j_gene: TRBJ2-1; v_gene: TRBV7-9; CDR3nt: TGTGCCAGCAGCCCCGGGGTCCACAGTGCGGATGAGCAGTTCTTC; CDR3aa: CASSPGVHSADEQFF
abundance: few; d_gene: TRBD2; j_gene: TRBJ2-1; v_gene: TRBV7-9; CDR3nt: TGTGCCAGCAGCTCGTTAACCCGACAGACTAGCGGGATATTCCATGAGCAGTTCTTC; CDR3aa: CASSSLTRQTSGIFHEQFF
abundance: few; d_gene: NA; j_gene: TRBJ1-5; v_gene: TRBV6-2/TRBV6-3; CDR3nt: TGTGCCAGCAGTTACACTCTCAGGGATCGGCAGCCCCAGCATTTT; CDR3aa: CASSYTLRDRQPQHF
abundance: once; d_gene: NA; j_gene: TRBJ2-3; v_gene: TRBV28; CDR3nt: TGTGCCAGCATTCGCGCGGGTACGCAGTATTTT; CDR3aa: CASIRAGTQYF
abundance: NA; d_gene: TRBD1; j_gene: TRBJ2-7; v_gene: TRBV6-5; CDR3nt: TGTGCCAGCAGTTCGGAGACAGGGAAACCCTACGAGCAGTACTTC; CDR3aa: CASSSETGKPYEQYF
abundance: NA; d_gene: NA; j_gene: TRBJ2-7; v_gene: TRBV6-6; CDR3nt: TGTGCCAGCAGTTACCAACAGGGAGCCTACGAGCAGTACTTC; CDR3aa: CASSYQQGAYEQYF
abundance: NA; d_gene: NA; j_gene: TRBJ2-7; v_gene: TRBV11-2; CDR3nt: TGTGCCAGCAGCTTAGATCTCGCGAACGAGCAGTACTTC; CDR3aa: CASSLDLANEQYF
abundance: few; d_gene: TRBD1; j_gene: TRBJ1-1; v_gene: TRBV25-1; CDR3nt: TGTGCCAGCAGTGAATTTGGACAGGAAGCTGAAGCTTTCTTT; CDR3aa: CASSEFGQEAEAFF
abundance: NA; d_gene: TRBD2; j_gene: TRBJ2-1; v_gene: TRBV7-9; CDR3nt: TGTGCCAGCAGCATACCTAGCGGGGGGAACTACAATGAGCAGTTCTTC; CDR3aa: CASSIPSGGNYNEQFF
abundance: NA; d_gene: NA; j_gene: TRBJ2-1; v_gene: TRBV7-8; CDR3nt: TGTGCCAGCAGCATTCCGTCCAATGAGCAGTTCTTC; CDR3aa: CASSIPSNEQFF
abundance: NA; d_gene: TRBD1; j_gene: TRBJ2-2; v_gene: TRBV7-8; CDR3nt: TGTGCCAGCAGCTTAGCGTCCGACAGGGGATCCGGGGAGCTGTTTTTT; CDR3aa: CASSLASDRGSGELFF
abundance: NA; d_gene: TRBD1; j_gene: TRBJ2-3; v_gene: TRBV9; CDR3nt: TGTGCCAGCAGCTCGACAGGGATTGCCGCAGATACGCAGTATTTT; CDR3aa: CASSSTGIAADTQYF
abundance: NA; d_gene: NA; j_gene: TRBJ1-1; v_gene: TRBV20-1; CDR3nt: TGCAGTGCTGGGGTTGCGGGTGAAGCTTTCTTT; CDR3aa: CSAGVAGEAFF
abundance: once; d_gene: NA; j_gene: TRBJ1-3; v_gene: TRBV20-1; CDR3nt: TGCAGTGCTAGATCACCGGGTTCTGGAAACACCATATATTTT; CDR3aa: CSARSPGSGNTIYF
abundance: NA; d_gene: NA; j_gene: TRBJ2-1; v_gene: TRBV7-2; CDR3nt: TGTGCCAGCCGGGTGGGGGGCTCCTACAATGAGCAGTTCTTC; CDR3aa: CASRVGGSYNEQFF
abundance: NA; d_gene: NA; j_gene: TRBJ1-2; v_gene: TRBV12-3/TRBV12-4; CDR3nt: TGTGCCAGCAGTTCCGGCCGGGGCGACGGCTACACCTTC; CDR3aa: CASSSGRGDGYTF
abundance: NA; d_gene: NA; j_gene: TRBJ2-3; v_gene: TRBV5-6; CDR3nt: TGTGCCAGCAGCCTCCGGACTATCGCAGATACGCAGTATTTT; CDR3aa: CASSLRTIADTQYF
abundance: NA; d_gene: TRBD1; j_gene: TRBJ1-1; v_gene: TRBV4-1; CDR3nt: TGCGCCAGCAGCCAAGTAGGTATCATTCTCCGGGCCATAGGTCAGGGGGCTGAAGCTTTCTTT; CDR3aa: CASSQVGIILRAIGQGAEAFF
abundance: NA; d_gene: NA; j_gene: TRBJ1-4; v_gene: TRBV9; CDR3nt: TGTGCCAGCAGCGTAGAAGGCGAAAAACTGTTTTTT; CDR3aa: CASSVEGEKLFF
abundance: NA; d_gene: NA; j_gene: TRBJ2-3; v_gene: TRBV2; CDR3nt: TGTGCCACCGGGGAGAGAACTAGCACAGATACGCAGTATTTT; CDR3aa: CATGERTSTDTQYF
abundance: few; d_gene: TRBD2; j_gene: TRBJ2-1; v_gene: TRBV7-6; CDR3nt: TGTGCCAGCAGCTTAAGTAGCGGACTAGCGGGGGACCTCTCCTACAATGAGCAGTTCTTC; CDR3aa: CASSLSSGLAGDLSYNEQFF
abundance: many; d_gene: TRBD1; j_gene: TRBJ2-7; v_gene: TRBV19; CDR3nt: TGTGCCAGTAGCAGAACGACCGGGACAGCCTCCTACGAGCAGTACTTC; CDR3aa: CASSRTTGTASYEQYF
abundance: NA; d_gene: NA; j_gene: TRBJ2-5; v_gene: TRBV7-2; CDR3nt: TGTGCCAGCAGCTTAGGGGCGGTGGGGGGGACCCAGTACTTC; CDR3aa: CASSLGAVGGTQYF
abundance: NA; d_gene: NA; j_gene: TRBJ2-2; v_gene: TRBV7-2; CDR3nt: TGTGCCAGCAGCCAGACGGGCCTGAACACCGGGGAGCTGTTTTTT; CDR3aa: CASSQTGLNTGELFF
abundance: NA; d_gene: NA; j_gene: TRBJ2-1; v_gene: TRBV6-5; CDR3nt: TGTGCCAGCAGTTACGAAGCAGGGTGGGTAAGCACGAATGAGCAGTTCTTC; CDR3aa: CASSYEAGWVSTNEQFF
abundance: few; d_gene: NA; j_gene: TRBJ1-1; v_gene: TRBV12-3/TRBV12-4; CDR3nt: TGTGCCAGCAGTTTGACGTTGGACACTGAAGCTTTCTTT; CDR3aa: CASSLTLDTEAFF
abundance: NA; d_gene: NA; j_gene: TRBJ2-7; v_gene: TRBV6-8; CDR3nt: TGTGCCAGCAGTGGAGTGGGGTCAAGCTCCGAGCAGTACTTC; CDR3aa: CASSGVGSSSEQYF
abundance: NA; d_gene: TRBD2; j_gene: TRBJ2-2; v_gene: TRBV6-6; CDR3nt: TGTGCCAGCAGTTATACAGGACTAGCGGGGGCGCGGGACACCGGGGAGCTGTTTTTT; CDR3aa: CASSYTGLAGARDTGELFF
abundance: few; d_gene: TRBD2; j_gene: TRBJ2-3; v_gene: TRBV20-1; CDR3nt: TGCAGTGCGATCGGACTAGCGGGAAGCGATACGCAGTATTTT; CDR3aa: CSAIGLAGSDTQYF
abundance: NA; d_gene: NA; j_gene: TRBJ2-5; v_gene: TRBV6-1; CDR3nt: TGTGCCAGCACTAGACATGGGGGCGAAGAGACCCAGTACTTC; CDR3aa: CASTRHGGEETQYF
abundance: NA; d_gene: TRBD2; j_gene: TRBJ2-3; v_gene: TRBV20-1; CDR3nt: TGCAGTGCTACACGACTAGCGGGGGGAACCACAGATACGCAGTATTTT; CDR3aa: CSATRLAGGTTDTQYF
abundance: NA; d_gene: NA; j_gene: TRBJ1-5; v_gene: TRBV4-3; CDR3nt: TGCGCCAGCAGCCAAGATCGGCAGGGTAATCAGCCCCAGCATTTT; CDR3aa: CASSQDRQGNQPQHF
abundance: NA; d_gene: NA; j_gene: TRBJ2-3; v_gene: TRBV7-2; CDR3nt: TGTGCCAGCAGCTTAAGATGGAGCCCCACAGATACGCAGTATTTT; CDR3aa: CASSLRWSPTDTQYF